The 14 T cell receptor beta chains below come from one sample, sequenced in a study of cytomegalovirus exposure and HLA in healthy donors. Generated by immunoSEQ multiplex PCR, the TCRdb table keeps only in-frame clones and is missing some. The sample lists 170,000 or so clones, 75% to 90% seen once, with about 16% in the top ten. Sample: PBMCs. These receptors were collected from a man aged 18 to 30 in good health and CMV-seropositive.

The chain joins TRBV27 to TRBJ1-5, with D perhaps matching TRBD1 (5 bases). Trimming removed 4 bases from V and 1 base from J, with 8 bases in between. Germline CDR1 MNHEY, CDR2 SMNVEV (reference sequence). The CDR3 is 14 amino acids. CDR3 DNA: TGTGCCAGCAGTTCGACAGAAAGCAATCAGCCCCAGCATTTT. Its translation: CASSSTESNQPQHF.

The CDR3 DNA sequence: TGCAGCGTTGGGGGGGTCGACAGTAAAAGCACAGATACGCAGTATTTT. Protein: CSVGGVDSKSTDTQYF. This chain links TRBV29-1 with TRBJ2-3, with D tentatively TRBD2 (6 bases). Germline-derived CDR1 and CDR2 are SQVTM and ANQGSEA. The CDR3 consists of 16 residues. V shed 4 bases and J shed 0 bases, with 17 bases lying between them.

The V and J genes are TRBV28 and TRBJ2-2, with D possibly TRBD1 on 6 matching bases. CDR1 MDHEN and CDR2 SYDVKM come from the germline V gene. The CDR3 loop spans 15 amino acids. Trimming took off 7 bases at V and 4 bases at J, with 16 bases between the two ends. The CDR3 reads CASNVGNRVTGELFF. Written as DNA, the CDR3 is TGTGCCAGCAATGTTGGGAACAGGGTCACCGGGGAGCTGTTTTTT.

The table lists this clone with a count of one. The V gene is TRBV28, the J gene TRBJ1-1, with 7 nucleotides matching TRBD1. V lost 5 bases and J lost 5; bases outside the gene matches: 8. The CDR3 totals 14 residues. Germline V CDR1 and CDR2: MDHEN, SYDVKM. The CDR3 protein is CASSQDRYGTEAFF. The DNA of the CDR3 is TGTGCCAGCAGTCAGGACAGGTATGGGACTGAAGCTTTCTTT.

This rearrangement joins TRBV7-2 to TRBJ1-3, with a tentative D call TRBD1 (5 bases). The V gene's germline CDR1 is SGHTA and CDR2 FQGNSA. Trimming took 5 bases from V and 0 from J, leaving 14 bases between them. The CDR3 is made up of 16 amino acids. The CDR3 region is CASSREGAHSGNTIYF. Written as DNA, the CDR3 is TGTGCCAGCAGCCGCGAAGGGGCCCACTCTGGAAACACCATATATTTT.

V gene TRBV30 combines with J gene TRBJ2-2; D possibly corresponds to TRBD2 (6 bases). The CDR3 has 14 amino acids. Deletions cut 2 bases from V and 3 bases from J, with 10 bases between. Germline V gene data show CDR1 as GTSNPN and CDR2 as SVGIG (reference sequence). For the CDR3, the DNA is TGTGCCTGGAGTTTGACTAGTTACACCGGGGAGCTGTTTTTT. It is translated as CAWSLTSYTGELFF.

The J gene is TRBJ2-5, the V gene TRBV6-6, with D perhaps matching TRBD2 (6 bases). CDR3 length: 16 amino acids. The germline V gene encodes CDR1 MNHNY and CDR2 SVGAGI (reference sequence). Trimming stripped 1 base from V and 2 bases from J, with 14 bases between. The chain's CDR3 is CASSYFGGAGQETQYF. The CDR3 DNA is TGTGCCAGCAGTTACTTCGGAGGGGCAGGACAAGAGACCCAGTACTTC.

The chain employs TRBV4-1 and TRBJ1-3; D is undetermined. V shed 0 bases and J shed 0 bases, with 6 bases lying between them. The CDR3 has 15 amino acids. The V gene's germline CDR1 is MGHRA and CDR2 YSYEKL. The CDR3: CASSQDSYSGNTIYF. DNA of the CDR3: TGCGCCAGCAGCCAAGATAGCTACTCTGGAAACACCATATATTTT.

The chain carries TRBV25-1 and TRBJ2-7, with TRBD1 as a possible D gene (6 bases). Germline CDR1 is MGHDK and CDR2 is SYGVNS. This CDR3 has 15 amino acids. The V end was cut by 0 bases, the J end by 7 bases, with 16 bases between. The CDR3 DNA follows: TGTGCCAGCAGTGAATATAATAAGGGGGTGGGGGAGCAGTACTTC. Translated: CASSEYNKGVGEQYF.

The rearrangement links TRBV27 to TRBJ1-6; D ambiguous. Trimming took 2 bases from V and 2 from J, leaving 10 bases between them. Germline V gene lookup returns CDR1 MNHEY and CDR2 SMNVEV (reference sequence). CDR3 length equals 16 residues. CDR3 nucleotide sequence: TGTGCCAGCAGTTTACGGGCGGGAGCCTATAATTCACCCCTCCACTTT. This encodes CASSLRAGAYNSPLHF.

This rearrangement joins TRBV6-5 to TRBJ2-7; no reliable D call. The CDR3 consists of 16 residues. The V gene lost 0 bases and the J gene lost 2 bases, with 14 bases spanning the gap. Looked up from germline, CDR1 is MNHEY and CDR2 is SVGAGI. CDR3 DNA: TGTGCCAGCAGTTACTCGAAGGCTAGTTTTACCTACGAGCAGTACTTC. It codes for CASSYSKASFTYEQYF.

CDR3 coding DNA: TGTGCCAGCAGCTTAATCGGGACAGGGATTAATGGCTACACCTTC. This gives the protein CASSLIGTGINGYTF. This rearrangement joins TRBV7-2 to TRBJ1-2, with 9 bases aligning to TRBD1. The CDR3 is 15 residues long. Unmatched junction bases numbered 7, after V lost 2 bases and J lost 6 bases. Germline V gene sequence: CDR1 SGHTA, CDR2 FQGNSA.

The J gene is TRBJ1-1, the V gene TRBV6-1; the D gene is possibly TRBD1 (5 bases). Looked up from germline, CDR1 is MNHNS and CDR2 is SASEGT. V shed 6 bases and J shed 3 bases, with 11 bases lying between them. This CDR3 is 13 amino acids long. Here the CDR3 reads CASRAGADTEAFF. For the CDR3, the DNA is TGTGCCAGCAGGGCTGGGGCAGACACTGAAGCTTTCTTT.

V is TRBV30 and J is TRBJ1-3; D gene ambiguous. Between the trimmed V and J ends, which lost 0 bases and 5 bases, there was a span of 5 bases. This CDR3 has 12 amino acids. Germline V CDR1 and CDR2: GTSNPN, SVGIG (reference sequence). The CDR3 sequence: CAWSVSRNTIYF. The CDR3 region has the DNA TGTGCCTGGAGTGTAAGCCGAAACACCATATATTTT.